This T cell receptor (beta chain) comes out of a study of blood T cells in healthy people across ages. The CDR3 is 14 residues long. Germline CDR1 SGDLS, CDR2 YYNGEE. The ends lost 6 bases at V and 3 bases at J; junction bases unmatched: 4. The sample holds a few counts of this clonotype. A second PCR, run for about 6 to 11 cycles, used a sample-barcoded 5' primer plus a J-beta primer mix. TCRdb re-called the 5' RACE reads through MiXCR, storing one row per CDR3 protein. The repertoire holds approximately 1.5 million distinct CDR3 sequences, with less than 45% as singletons. The origin of this receptor is a woman aged 18-29 years in good health. The chain employs TRBV9 and TRBJ2-1, with 9 bases identical to TRBD2. The sequencing input was blood. CDR3 nucleotide sequence: TGTGCCAGCACCAAAGCGGGGGGCTACAATGAGCAGTTCTTC. Its translation is CASTKAGGYNEQFF.